What follows are 8 T cell receptor beta chains derived from one specimen sequenced in a study of metastatic and nonmetastatic thyroid tumors. Each patient came to thyroid surgery without any prior treatment (of any kind). TCRdb re-analyzed the PCR reads using MiXCR. This table holds tens of thousands of clones, 20% to 25% found once. Sequences were obtained from blood. The source is a female donor with papillary thyroid cancer or a benign thyroid nodule (not recorded which). Some clones in this sample may be carry-over from other donors' samples.

The chain carries TRBV6-5 and TRBJ1-1, with TRBD1 matching over 10 bases. The CDR3 loop spans 15 amino acids. The trim removed 0 bases at V and 4 bases at J, leaving 2 bases unmatched. Germline loops: CDR1 MNHEY, CDR2 SVGAGI. The CDR3: CASSYSRTGGTEAFF. The CDR3 DNA is TGTGCCAGCAGTTACTCGAGGACAGGGGGCACTGAAGCTTTCTTT.

There are many counts of this clone. The rearrangement links TRBV20-1 to TRBJ1-1; 8 bases are shared with TRBD1. J was trimmed by 1 base and V by 2 bases; bases with no gene match: 6. CDR3 length equals 15 residues. Germline lookup yields CDR1 DFQATT and CDR2 SNEGSKA (reference sequence). CDR3 DNA sequence: TGCAGTGCTAGACCAGGACAGGGTAGGAACACTGAAGCTTTCTTT. Protein sequence: CSARPGQGRNTEAFF.

This clone was seen only a few times. The V gene is TRBV10-2, the J gene TRBJ2-1, with D possibly being TRBD2 (5 bases). The germline gives CDR1 WSHSY, CDR2 SAAADI. Trimming cost V 3 bases and J 10 bases, with 22 bases left between them. CDR3 size: 16 residues. The CDR3: CASSDPRDMPPREQFF. For the CDR3, the DNA is TGCGCCAGCAGTGACCCCCGGGATATGCCCCCCCGGGAGCAGTTCTTC.

This clone occurred many times. The rearrangement joins TRBV10-1 to TRBJ2-3; D is unclear. CDR3 length equals 12 residues. The V end lost 7 bases, the J end lost 5 bases, and 10 bases lay between the germline ends. Per germline, CDR1 WNHNN and CDR2 SYGVQD (reference sequence). The CDR3, as DNA: TGCGCCAGCACCAACAACGAAGATACGCAGTATTTT. Its translation is CASTNNEDTQYF.

By share, this clone counts as medium-sized. The J gene is TRBJ1-3, the V gene TRBV6-2 or TRBV6-3; no clear D. The CDR3 has 15 residues. The germline V and J ends were trimmed by 4 bases and 0 bases, with 10 bases remaining between them. In germline, CDR1 is MNHEY, CDR2 SVGEGT. Here the CDR3 reads CASSWTRSSGNTIYF. The DNA of the CDR3 is TGTGCCAGCAGTTGGACCCGAAGCTCTGGAAACACCATATATTTT.

Worth noting for this clone: A clone one base away is much larger, so this may be a read error. The chain employs TRBV5-6 and TRBJ2-3; TRBD1 is a possible D gene (6 bases). The V gene lost 4 bases and the J gene lost 9 bases, with 15 bases spanning the gap. This CDR3 has 13 amino acids. From germline, CDR1 is SGHDT and CDR2 YYEEEE. The CDR3 sequence is CASSRQVPATQYF. The CDR3 nucleotides read TGTGCCAGCAGCCGACAGGTGCCAGCCACGCAGTATTTT.

The chain links TRBV6-1 to TRBJ1-6; TRBD1 matches at 9 bases. Germline V lookup: CDR1 MNHNS, CDR2 SASEGT. The CDR3 is 17 amino acids. V shed 5 bases, J shed 6 bases, and the junction held 11 bases outside the gene matches. The CDR3 is CASSLKTGGYCNSPLHF. The CDR3 nucleotides are TGTGCCAGCAGTCTTAAGACAGGGGGGTATTGTAATTCACCCCTCCACTTT.

The table lists this clone with a few counts. Other nucleotide sequences from this sample produce the same CDR3. This chain links TRBV30 with TRBJ2-7; 11 bases align to TRBD1. The V and J ends lost 4 bases and 0 bases, in that order; junction bases with no gene match: 5. Germline loops: CDR1 GTSNPN, CDR2 SVGIG (reference sequence). The CDR3 is made up of 15 amino acids. The CDR3 nucleotides read TGTGCCTGGACTACAGGGACAGGGGGCTCCTACGAGCAGTACTTC. Its protein is CAWTTGTGGSYEQYF.